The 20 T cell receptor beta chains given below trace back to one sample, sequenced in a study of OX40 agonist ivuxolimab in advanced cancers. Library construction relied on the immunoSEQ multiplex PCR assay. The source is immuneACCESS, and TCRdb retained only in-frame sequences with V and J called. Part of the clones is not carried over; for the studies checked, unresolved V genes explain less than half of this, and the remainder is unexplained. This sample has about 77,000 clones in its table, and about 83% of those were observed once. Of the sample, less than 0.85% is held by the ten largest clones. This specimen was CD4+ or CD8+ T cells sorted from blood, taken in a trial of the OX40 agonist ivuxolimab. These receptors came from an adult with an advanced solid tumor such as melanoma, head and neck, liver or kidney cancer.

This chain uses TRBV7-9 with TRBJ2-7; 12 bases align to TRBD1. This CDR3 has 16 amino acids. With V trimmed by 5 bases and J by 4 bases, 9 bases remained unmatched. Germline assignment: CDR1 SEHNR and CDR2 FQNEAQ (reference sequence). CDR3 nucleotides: TGTGCCAGCAGCGCTTCGGGACAGGGGGCGCGGTACGAGCAGTACTTC. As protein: CASSASGQGARYEQYF. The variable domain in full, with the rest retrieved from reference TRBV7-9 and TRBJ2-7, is DTGVSQNPRHKITKRGQNVTFRCDPISEHNRLYWYRQTLGQGPEFLTYFQNEAQLEKSRLLSDRFSAERPKGSFSTLEIQRTEQGDSAMYLCASSASGQGARYEQYFGPGTRLTVT.

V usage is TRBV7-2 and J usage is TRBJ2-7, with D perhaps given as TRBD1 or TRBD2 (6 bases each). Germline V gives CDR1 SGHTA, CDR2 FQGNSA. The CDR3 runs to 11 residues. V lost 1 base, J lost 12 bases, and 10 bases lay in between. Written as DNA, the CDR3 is TGTGCCAGCAGCTTAGGAGGGGGGTGGTACTTC. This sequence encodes CASSLGGGWYF. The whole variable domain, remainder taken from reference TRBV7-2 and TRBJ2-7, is GAGVSQSPSNKVTEKGKDVELRCDPISGHTALYWYRQSLGQGLEFLIYFQGNSAPDKSGLPSDRFSAERTGGSVSTLTIQRTQQEDSAVYLCASSLGGGWYFGPGTRLTVT.

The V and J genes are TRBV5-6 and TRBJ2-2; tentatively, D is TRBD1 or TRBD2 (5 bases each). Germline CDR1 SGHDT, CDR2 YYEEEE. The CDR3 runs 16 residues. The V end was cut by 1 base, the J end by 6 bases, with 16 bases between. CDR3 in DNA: TGTGCCAGCAGCTTGAGGGGACGGGGACGTCCCGGGGAGCTGTTTTTT. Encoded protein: CASSLRGRGRPGELFF.

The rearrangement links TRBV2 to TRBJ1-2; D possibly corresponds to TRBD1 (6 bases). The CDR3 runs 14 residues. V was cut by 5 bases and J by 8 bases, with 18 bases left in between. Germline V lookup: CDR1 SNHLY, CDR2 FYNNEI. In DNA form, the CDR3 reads TGTGCCAGCAGTCCTGGACAGCCCAGAGGGGGCTACACCTTC. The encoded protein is CASSPGQPRGGYTF.

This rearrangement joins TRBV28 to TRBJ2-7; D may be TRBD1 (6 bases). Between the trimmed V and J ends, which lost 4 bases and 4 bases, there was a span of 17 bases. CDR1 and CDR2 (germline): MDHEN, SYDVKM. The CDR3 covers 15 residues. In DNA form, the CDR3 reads TGTGCCAGCAGTTCACAGGGTAATCGCCTTTACGAGCAGTACTTC. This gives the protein CASSSQGNRLYEQYF.

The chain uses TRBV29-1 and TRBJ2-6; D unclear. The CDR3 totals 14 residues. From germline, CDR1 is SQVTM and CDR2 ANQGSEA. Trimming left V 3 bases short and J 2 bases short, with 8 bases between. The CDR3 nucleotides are TGCAGCGTTGAGCCTACGACTGGGGCCAACGTCCTGACTTTC. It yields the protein CSVEPTTGANVLTF.

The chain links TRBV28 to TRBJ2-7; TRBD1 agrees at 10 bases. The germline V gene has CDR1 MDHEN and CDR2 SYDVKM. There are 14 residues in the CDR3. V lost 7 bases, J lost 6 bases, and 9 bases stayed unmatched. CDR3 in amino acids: CASKGGTGATEQYF. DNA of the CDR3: TGTGCCAGCAAAGGAGGGACAGGGGCCACCGAGCAGTACTTC. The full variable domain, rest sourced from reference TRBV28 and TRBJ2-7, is DVKVTQSSRYLVKRTGEKVFLECVQDMDHENMFWYRQDPGLGLRLIYFSYDVKMKEKGDIPEGYSVSREKKERFSLILESASTNQTSMYLCASKGGTGATEQYFGPGTRLTVT.

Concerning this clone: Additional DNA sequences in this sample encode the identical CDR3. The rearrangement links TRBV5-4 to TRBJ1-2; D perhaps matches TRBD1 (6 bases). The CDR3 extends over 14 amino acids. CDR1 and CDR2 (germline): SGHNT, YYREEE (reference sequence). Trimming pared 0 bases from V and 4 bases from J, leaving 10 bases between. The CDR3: CASSLGGQIYGYTF. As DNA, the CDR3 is TGTGCCAGCAGCTTGGGAGGACAGATCTATGGCTACACCTTC.

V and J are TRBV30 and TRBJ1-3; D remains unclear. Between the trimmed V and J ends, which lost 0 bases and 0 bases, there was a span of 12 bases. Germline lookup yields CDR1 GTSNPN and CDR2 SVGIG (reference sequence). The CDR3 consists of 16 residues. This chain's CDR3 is CAWSVKDGRSGNTIYF. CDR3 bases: TGTGCCTGGAGTGTAAAGGACGGCCGCTCTGGAAACACCATATATTTT.

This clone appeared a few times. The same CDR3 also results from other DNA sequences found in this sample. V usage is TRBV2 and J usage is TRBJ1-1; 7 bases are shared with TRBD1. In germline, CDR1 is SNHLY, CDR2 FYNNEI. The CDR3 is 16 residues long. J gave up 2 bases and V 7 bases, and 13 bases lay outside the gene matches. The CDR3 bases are TGTGCCAGCACTCAACGCGGACAGGTGGGAAACACTGAAGCTTTCTTT. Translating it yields CASTQRGQVGNTEAFF.

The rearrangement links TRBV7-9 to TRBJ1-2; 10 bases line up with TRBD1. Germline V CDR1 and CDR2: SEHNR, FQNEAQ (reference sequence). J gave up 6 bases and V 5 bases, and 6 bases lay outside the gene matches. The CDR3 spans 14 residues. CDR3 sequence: CASSRVGQGDGYTF. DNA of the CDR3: TGTGCCAGCAGCAGAGTAGGACAGGGGGATGGCTACACCTTC.

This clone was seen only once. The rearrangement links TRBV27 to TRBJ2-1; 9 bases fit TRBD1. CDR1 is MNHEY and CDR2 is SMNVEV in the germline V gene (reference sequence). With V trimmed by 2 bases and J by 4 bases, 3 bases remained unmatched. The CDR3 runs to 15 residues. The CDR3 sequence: CASSLDRGRYNEQFF. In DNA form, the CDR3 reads TGTGCCAGCAGTTTAGACAGGGGGAGGTACAATGAGCAGTTCTTC.

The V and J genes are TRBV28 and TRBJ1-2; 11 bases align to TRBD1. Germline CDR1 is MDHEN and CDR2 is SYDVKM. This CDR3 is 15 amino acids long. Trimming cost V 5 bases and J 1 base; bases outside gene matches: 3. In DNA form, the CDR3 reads TGTGCCAGCAGTCCCGGGACAGGGGGTAACTATGGCTACACCTTC. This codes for CASSPGTGGNYGYTF.

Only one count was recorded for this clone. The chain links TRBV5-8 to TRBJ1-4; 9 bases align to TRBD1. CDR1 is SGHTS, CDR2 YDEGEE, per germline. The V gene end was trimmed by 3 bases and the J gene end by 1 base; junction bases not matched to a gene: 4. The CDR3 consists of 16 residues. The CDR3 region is CASSYRGLLTNEKLFF. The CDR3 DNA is TGTGCCAGCAGCTACAGGGGGCTTTTAACTAATGAAAAACTGTTTTTT.

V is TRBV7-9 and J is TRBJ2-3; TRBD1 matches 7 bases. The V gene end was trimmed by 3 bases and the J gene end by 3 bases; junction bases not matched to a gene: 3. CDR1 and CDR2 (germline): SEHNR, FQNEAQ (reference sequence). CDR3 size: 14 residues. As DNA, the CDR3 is TGTGCCAGCAGCTTCTCACAGGGGACAGATACGCAGTATTTT. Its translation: CASSFSQGTDTQYF.

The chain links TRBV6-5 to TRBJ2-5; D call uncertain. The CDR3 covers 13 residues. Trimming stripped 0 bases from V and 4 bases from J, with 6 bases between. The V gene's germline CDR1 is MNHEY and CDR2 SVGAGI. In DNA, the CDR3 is TGTGCCAGCAGTTACTCTTTCGGAGAGACCCAGTACTTC. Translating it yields CASSYSFGETQYF.

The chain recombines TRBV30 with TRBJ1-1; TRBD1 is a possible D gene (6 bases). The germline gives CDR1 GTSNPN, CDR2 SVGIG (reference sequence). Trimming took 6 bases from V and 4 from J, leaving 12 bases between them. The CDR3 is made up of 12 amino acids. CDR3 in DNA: TGTGCCTGCTTCAGGGGAGGCACTGAAGCTTTCTTT. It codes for CACFRGGTEAFF.

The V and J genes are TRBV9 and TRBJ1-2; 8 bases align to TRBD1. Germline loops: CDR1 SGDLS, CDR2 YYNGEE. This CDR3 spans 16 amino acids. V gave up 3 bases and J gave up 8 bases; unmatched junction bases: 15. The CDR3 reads CASSASRRTGSDGYTF. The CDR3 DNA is TGTGCCAGCAGCGCCTCCCGACGGACAGGGTCCGACGGCTACACCTTC.

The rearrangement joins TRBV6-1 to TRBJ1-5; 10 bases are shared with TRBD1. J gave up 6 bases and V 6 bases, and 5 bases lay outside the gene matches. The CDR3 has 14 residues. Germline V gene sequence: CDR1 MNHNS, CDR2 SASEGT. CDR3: CASSPTGGGQPQHF. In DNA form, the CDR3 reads TGTGCCAGCAGCCCGACAGGGGGCGGTCAGCCCCAGCATTTT.

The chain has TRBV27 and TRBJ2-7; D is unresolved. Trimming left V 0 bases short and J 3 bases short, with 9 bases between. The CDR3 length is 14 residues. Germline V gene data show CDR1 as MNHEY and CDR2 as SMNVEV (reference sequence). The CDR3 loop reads CASSLSWLVYEQYF. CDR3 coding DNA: TGTGCCAGCAGTTTATCGTGGTTGGTCTACGAGCAGTACTTC.